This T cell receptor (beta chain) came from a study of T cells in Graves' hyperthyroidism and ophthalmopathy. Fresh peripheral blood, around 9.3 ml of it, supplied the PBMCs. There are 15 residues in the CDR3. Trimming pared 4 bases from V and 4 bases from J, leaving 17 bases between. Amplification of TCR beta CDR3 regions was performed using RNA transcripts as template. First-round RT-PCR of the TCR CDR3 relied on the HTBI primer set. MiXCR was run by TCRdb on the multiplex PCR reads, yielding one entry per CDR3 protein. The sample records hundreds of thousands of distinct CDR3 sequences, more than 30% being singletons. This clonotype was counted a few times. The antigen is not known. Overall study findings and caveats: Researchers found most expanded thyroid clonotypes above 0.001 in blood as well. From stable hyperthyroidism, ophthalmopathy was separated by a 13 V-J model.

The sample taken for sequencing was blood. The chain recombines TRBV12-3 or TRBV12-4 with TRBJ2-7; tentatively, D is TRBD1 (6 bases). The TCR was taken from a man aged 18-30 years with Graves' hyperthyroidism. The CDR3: CASSSQDRSTYEQYF. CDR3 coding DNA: TGTGCCAGCAGTTCCCAGGACAGATCCACTTACGAGCAGTACTTC.